This record concerns one TCR beta chain sequence. The antigen remains undetermined. Germline CDR1 SEHNR, CDR2 FQNEAQ (reference sequence). V was cut by 2 bases and J by 3 bases, with 13 bases left in between. The CDR3 sequence is 16 residues long. Genomic DNA provided the template from which TCR beta VDJ and CDR3 profiles were obtained. From the reads, TCRdb called clonotypes with MiXCR, one entry per CDR3 protein. Of around 200,000 distinct CDR3 sequences in the sample, approximately 52% were seen once. This specimen comes from a study of CD8+CD57+ T cells in acquired aplastic anemia. Findings of the study overall: No significant difference in CD8+ Simpson's diversity was found between patients and controls.

This TCR came from a human donor in good health, serving as a control. Source material: sorted CD4+, CD8+, or CD8+CD57+ T cells (not recorded which) from PBMCs. The V call is TRBV7-9, the J call TRBJ1-4; no definite D call. This CDR3 is CASSLSWGAANEKLFF. CDR3 nucleotide sequence: TGTGCCAGCAGCTTATCCTGGGGTGCGGCTAATGAAAAACTGTTTTTT.